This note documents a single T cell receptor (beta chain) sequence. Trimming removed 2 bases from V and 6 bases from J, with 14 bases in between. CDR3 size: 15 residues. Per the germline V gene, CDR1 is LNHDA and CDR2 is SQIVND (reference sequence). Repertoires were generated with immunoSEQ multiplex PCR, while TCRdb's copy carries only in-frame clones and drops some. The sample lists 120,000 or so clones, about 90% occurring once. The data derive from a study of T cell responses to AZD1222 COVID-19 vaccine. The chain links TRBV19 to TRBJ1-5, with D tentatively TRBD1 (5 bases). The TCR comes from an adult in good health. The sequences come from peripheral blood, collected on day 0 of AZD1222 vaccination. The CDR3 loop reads CASSIRQGRVQPQHF. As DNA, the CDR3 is TGTGCCAGTAGTATAAGGCAGGGCCGGGTTCAGCCCCAGCATTTT.